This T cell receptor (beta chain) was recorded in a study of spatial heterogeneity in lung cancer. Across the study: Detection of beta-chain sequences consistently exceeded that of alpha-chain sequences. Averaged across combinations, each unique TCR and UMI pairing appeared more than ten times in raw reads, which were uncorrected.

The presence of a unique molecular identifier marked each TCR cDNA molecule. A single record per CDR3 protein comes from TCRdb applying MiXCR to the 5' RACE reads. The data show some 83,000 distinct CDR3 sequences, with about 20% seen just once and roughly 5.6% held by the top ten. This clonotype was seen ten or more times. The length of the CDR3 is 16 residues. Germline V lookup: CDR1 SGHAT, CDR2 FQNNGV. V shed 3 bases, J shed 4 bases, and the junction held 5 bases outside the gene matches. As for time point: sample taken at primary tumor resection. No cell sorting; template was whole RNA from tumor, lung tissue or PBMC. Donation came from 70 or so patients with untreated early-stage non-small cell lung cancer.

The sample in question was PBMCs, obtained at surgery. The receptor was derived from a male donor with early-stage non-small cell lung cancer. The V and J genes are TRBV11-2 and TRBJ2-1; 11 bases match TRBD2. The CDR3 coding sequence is TGTGCCAGCAGCTTTACTAGCGGGGGCTCTTACAATGAGCAGTTCTTC. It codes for CASSFTSGGSYNEQFF.